The 7 T cell receptor beta chains below all came from one sample that was sequenced in a study of PD-1 blockade in classical Hodgkin lymphoma. Every patient was affected by relapse after autologous stem cell transplantation, while exposure to brentuximab vedotin was not uniform. Only in-frame clones appear in the TCRdb table, and some are missing; sequencing was by immunoSEQ multiplex PCR. Among 90,000 to 100,000 clones listed, roughly 92% were seen once. The input for sequencing was peripheral blood mononuclear cells (PBMCs), taken at baseline. Receptors originate from a human donor with classical Hodgkin lymphoma.

The J gene is TRBJ1-4, the V gene TRBV2; the D is unclear. CDR1 and CDR2 (germline): SNHLY, FYNNEI. The V end lost 3 bases, the J end lost 8 bases, and 16 bases lay between the germline ends. The CDR3 runs to 15 residues. The CDR3 is CASSDGGIPREKLFF. Here the CDR3 DNA reads TGTGCCAGCAGTGACGGAGGGATCCCCAGGGAAAAACTGTTTTTT.

V usage is TRBV15 and J usage is TRBJ1-3; D call uncertain. There are 16 residues in the CDR3. Trimming pared 0 bases from V and 5 bases from J, leaving 14 bases between. Germline values: CDR1 LNHNV, CDR2 YYDKDF (reference sequence). Written as DNA, the CDR3 is TGTGCCACCAGCAGAGATGTAATGGGCGGGAGAAACACCATATATTTT. Its protein product is CATSRDVMGGRNTIYF.

The chain uses TRBV2 and TRBJ2-7, with 11 nucleotides matching TRBD1. CDR3 length equals 17 residues. Trimming took 7 bases from V and 3 from J; bases not matched to a gene: 14. Germline assignment: CDR1 SNHLY and CDR2 FYNNEI. This chain's CDR3 is CASNPPPGTGGYYEQYF. CDR3 in DNA: TGTGCCAGCAACCCGCCTCCCGGGACAGGGGGGTACTACGAGCAGTACTTC.

The V gene is TRBV2, the J gene TRBJ2-7, with D perhaps TRBD1 (5 bases). CDR3 size: 14 residues. Germline CDR1 is SNHLY and CDR2 is FYNNEI. Trimming removed 8 bases from V and 3 bases from J, with 17 bases in between. For the CDR3, the DNA is TGTGCCAGCGAATCCGGCAGGGAACTCTACGAGCAGTACTTC. It translates to CASESGRELYEQYF. Based on the CDR3 plus reference TRBV2 and TRBJ2-7, the full variable domain is EPEVTQTPSHQVTQMGQEVILRCVPISNHLYFYWYRQILGQKVEFLVSFYNNEISEKSEIFDDQFSVERPDGSNFTLKIRSTKLEDSAMYFCASESGRELYEQYFGPGTRLTVT.

V usage is TRBV19 and J usage is TRBJ2-1; tentative D call: TRBD1 (6 bases). This CDR3 comprises 15 residues. Trimming shortened V by 3 bases and J by 2 bases, and 11 bases separated the two germline ends. Germline V gene lookup returns CDR1 LNHDA and CDR2 SQIVND (reference sequence). Here the CDR3 DNA reads TGTGCCAGTAGTATCGGCCAGGGGCCCTACAATGAGCAGTTCTTC. Its protein is CASSIGQGPYNEQFF.

The chain recombines TRBV18 with TRBJ2-3; 13 nucleotides agree with TRBD2. With 3 bases clipped from V and 11 bases from J, the junction kept 11 bases outside the gene matches. The CDR3 length is 16 residues. The germline CDR1 and CDR2 sequences are KGHSH and LQKENI. In DNA form, the CDR3 reads TGTGCCAGCTCACCTCTTACTAGCGGGAGGGCGAACGGGCAGTATTTT. Protein sequence: CASSPLTSGRANGQYF.

The chain links TRBV6-6 to TRBJ1-4; D possibly corresponds to TRBD1 (6 bases). The CDR3 extends over 15 amino acids. The V end was cut by 2 bases, the J end by 5 bases, with 12 bases between. CDR1 is MNHNY, CDR2 SVGAGI, per germline (reference sequence). CDR3 in amino acids: CASSYPRQVNEKLFF. The DNA of the CDR3 is TGTGCCAGCAGTTACCCTCGACAGGTCAATGAAAAACTGTTTTTT.